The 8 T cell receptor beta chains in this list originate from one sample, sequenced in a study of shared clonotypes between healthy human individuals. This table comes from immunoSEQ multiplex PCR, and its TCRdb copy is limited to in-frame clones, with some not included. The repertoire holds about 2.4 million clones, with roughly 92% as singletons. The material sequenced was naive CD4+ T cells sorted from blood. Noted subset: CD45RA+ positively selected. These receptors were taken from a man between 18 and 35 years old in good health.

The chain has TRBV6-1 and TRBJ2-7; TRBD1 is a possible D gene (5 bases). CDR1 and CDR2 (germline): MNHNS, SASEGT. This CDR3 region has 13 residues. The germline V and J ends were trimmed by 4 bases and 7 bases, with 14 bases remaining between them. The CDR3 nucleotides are TGTGCCAGCAGTGGGGCCCAGGGAAGGGAGCAGTACTTC. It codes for CASSGAQGREQYF.

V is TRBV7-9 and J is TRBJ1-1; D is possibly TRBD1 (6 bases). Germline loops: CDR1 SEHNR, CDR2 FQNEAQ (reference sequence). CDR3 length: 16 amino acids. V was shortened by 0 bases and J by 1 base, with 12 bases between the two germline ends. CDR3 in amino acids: CASSLARNRENTEAFF. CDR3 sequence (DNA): TGTGCCAGCAGCTTAGCGAGAAACAGGGAGAACACTGAAGCTTTCTTT.

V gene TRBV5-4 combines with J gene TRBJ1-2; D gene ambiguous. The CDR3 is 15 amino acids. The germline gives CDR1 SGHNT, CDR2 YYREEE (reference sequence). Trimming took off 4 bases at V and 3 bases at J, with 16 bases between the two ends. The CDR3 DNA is TGTGCCAGCAGCCCATCCGGGAGGGTCGACTATGGCTACACCTTC. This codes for CASSPSGRVDYGYTF.

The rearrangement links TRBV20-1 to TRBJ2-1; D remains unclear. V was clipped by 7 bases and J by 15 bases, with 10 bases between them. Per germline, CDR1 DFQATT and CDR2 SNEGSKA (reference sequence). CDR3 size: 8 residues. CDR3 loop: CSVQGPFF. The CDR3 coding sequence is TGCAGTGTTCAAGGTCCGTTCTTC.

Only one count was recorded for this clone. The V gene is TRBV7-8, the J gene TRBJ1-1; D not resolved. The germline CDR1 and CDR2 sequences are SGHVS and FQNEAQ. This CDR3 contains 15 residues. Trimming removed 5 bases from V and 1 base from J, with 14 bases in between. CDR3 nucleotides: TGTGCCAGCAGCCCAAGTGGGTCCCCGAACACTGAAGCTTTCTTT. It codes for CASSPSGSPNTEAFF.

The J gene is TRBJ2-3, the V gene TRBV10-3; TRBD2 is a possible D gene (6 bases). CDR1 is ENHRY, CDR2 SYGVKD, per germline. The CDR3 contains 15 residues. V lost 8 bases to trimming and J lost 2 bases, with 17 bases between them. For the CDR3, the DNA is TGTGCCATCGGGATAGGCACTAGCCCCACAGATACGCAGTATTTT. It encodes CAIGIGTSPTDTQYF.

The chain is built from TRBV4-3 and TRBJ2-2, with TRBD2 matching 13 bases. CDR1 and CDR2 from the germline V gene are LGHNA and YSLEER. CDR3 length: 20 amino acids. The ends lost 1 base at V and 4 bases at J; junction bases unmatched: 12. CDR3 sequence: CASSQGATSGRPTSTGELFF. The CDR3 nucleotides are TGCGCCAGCAGCCAAGGGGCGACTAGCGGGAGGCCCACTTCCACCGGGGAGCTGTTTTTT.

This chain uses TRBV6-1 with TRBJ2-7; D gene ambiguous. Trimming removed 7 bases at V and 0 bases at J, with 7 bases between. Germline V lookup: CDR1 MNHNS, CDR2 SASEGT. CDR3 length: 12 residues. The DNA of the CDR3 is TGTGCCAGCATCGGCAACTCCTACGAGCAGTACTTC. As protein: CASIGNSYEQYF.